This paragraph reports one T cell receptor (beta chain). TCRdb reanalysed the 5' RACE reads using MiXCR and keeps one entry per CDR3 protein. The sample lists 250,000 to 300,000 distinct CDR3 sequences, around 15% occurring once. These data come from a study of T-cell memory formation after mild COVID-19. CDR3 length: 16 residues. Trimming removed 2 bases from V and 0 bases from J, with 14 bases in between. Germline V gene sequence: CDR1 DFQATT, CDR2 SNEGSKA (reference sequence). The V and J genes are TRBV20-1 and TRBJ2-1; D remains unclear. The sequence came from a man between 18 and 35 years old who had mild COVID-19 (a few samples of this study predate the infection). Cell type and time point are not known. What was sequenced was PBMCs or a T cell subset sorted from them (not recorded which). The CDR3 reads CSARPLAVSSYNEQFF. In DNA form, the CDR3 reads TGCAGTGCTAGACCCCTCGCGGTAAGCTCCTACAATGAGCAGTTCTTC.